The 24 T cell receptor beta chains presented below share a single source sample, sequenced in a study of shared T cell receptors in the human thymus. Sequenced by immunoSEQ multiplex PCR; TCRdb stores in-frame clones only, minus some. The sample has under 450,000 clones, 95% seen once; the top ten hold roughly 0.021%. The sample was thymocytes. The receptors were gathered from a human donor.

The chain recombines TRBV10-2 with TRBJ2-2; tentatively, D is TRBD1 or TRBD2 (5 bases each). Between the trimmed V and J ends, which lost 8 bases and 6 bases, there was a span of 19 bases. This CDR3 contains 15 residues. Germline V lookup: CDR1 WSHSY, CDR2 SAAADI. CDR3 in amino acids: CASSRAGFGAGELFF. The CDR3 nucleotides read TGCGCCAGCTCGAGGGCAGGGTTCGGGGCCGGGGAGCTGTTTTTT.

This chain uses TRBV19 with TRBJ1-1, with D uncertain. V lost 6 bases to trimming and J lost 0 bases, with 14 bases between them. The V gene's germline CDR1 is LNHDA and CDR2 SQIVND (reference sequence). This CDR3 has 15 residues. CDR3 sequence reads: CASSPRTVMNTEAFF. CDR3 bases: TGTGCCAGTAGCCCTCGGACTGTGATGAACACTGAAGCTTTCTTT.

This sequence joins TRBV11-3 and TRBJ2-1; D is ambiguous. CDR3 length: 12 amino acids. V was shortened by 2 bases and J by 7 bases, with 6 bases between the two germline ends. Per germline, CDR1 SGHNT and CDR2 YENEEA. CDR3 region: CASSLTSNEQFF. The CDR3 nucleotides read TGTGCCAGCAGCTTAACGTCAAATGAGCAGTTCTTC.

The count of this clone is one. The CDR3 is CAWSVGTGTQETQYF. CDR3 sequence (DNA): TGTGCCTGGAGTGTAGGGACAGGGACCCAAGAGACCCAGTACTTC. V is TRBV30 and J is TRBJ2-5; 9 bases match TRBD1. Germline CDR1 is GTSNPN and CDR2 is SVGIG (reference sequence). This CDR3 comprises 15 residues. Trimming cost V 0 bases and J 1 base; bases outside gene matches: 3.

The rearrangement joins TRBV7-2 to TRBJ2-7; 10 nucleotides agree with TRBD1. The length of the CDR3 is 18 residues. With 5 bases clipped from V and 1 base from J, the junction kept 14 bases outside the gene matches. Germline lookup yields CDR1 SGHTA and CDR2 FQGNSA. CDR3 sequence: CASSPTGGEPKESYEQYF. CDR3 coding DNA: TGTGCCAGCAGCCCGACAGGGGGCGAACCCAAGGAATCCTACGAGCAGTACTTC.

The chain links TRBV4-3 to TRBJ2-7; 10 bases are shared with TRBD2. The germline CDR1 and CDR2 sequences are LGHNA and YSLEER. V lost 3 bases, J lost 0 bases, and 11 bases stayed unmatched. This CDR3 has 18 amino acids. CDR3 residues: CASSHGLADTSSSYEQYF. The CDR3 region has the DNA TGCGCCAGCAGCCACGGACTAGCGGATACCTCAAGCTCCTACGAGCAGTACTTC.

V and J are TRBV11-2 and TRBJ2-1; 7 nucleotides agree with TRBD2. In germline, CDR1 is SGHAT, CDR2 FQNNGV. J gave up 9 bases and V 1 base, and 3 bases lay outside the gene matches. This CDR3 spans 13 amino acids. This CDR3 is CASSLVGRPEQFF. The CDR3 nucleotides read TGTGCCAGCAGCTTAGTCGGGAGGCCTGAGCAGTTCTTC.

This chain joins TRBV5-1 and TRBJ1-1; D possibly corresponds to TRBD1 (6 bases). CDR3 size: 15 residues. CDR1 and CDR2 (germline): SGHRS, YFSETQ. Trimming stripped 6 bases from V and 1 base from J, with 16 bases between. This chain's CDR3 is CASNTVEGGNTEAFF. In nucleotides, the CDR3 is TGCGCCAGCAATACGGTTGAAGGGGGGAACACTGAAGCTTTCTTT.

This chain uses TRBV10-3 with TRBJ1-1; D may be TRBD1 (5 bases). The CDR3 is 15 residues long. V was cut by 4 bases and J by 1 base, with 13 bases left in between. In germline, CDR1 is ENHRY, CDR2 SYGVKD. The CDR3 DNA follows: TGTGCCATCAGTGGAACAGACAGACCGAACACTGAAGCTTTCTTT. Translating it yields CAISGTDRPNTEAFF.

The rearrangement links TRBV11-2 to TRBJ2-7; 7 positions agree with TRBD1. This CDR3 comprises 16 residues. The germline CDR1 and CDR2 sequences are SGHAT and FQNNGV. Unmatched junction bases numbered 11, after V lost 4 bases and J lost 2 bases. In DNA, the CDR3 is TGTGCCAGCAGCTCTCGCGAGAGACAGGGTACCTACGAGCAGTACTTC. Amino acid sequence: CASSSRERQGTYEQYF.

This chain links TRBV20-1 with TRBJ2-1; TRBD1 matches 7 bases. The ends lost 2 bases at V and 10 bases at J; junction bases unmatched: 2. Germline CDR1 reads DFQATT; CDR2 reads SNEGSKA (reference sequence). The CDR3 is 11 residues long. The CDR3 loop is CSARSRGEQFF. CDR3 in DNA: TGCAGTGCTAGATCCAGGGGGGAGCAGTTCTTC.

In this sample, this clone turned up once. The chain uses TRBV25-1 and TRBJ2-7, with TRBD1 matching 8 bases. This CDR3 is built from 15 residues. Per germline, CDR1 MGHDK and CDR2 SYGVNS. The V segment lost 3 bases and the J segment 3 bases; nucleotides outside the gene matches: 7. DNA of the CDR3: TGTGCCAGCAGTGAGGGGGACAGGCGAATCTACGAGCAGTACTTC. Protein sequence: CASSEGDRRIYEQYF.

This clone was detected only once. The gene calls are TRBV28 and TRBJ2-1; TRBD2 might be the D (5 bases). CDR1 and CDR2 (germline): MDHEN, SYDVKM. This CDR3 contains 13 residues. The V and J ends lost 3 bases and 6 bases respectively, with 9 bases between them. CDR3 nucleotides: TGTGCCAGCAGTTTTGGGGAGTCCAATGAGCAGTTCTTC. Amino acid sequence: CASSFGESNEQFF.

CDR3 residues: CASSAMGPGSYEQYF. The CDR3 nucleotides read TGTGCCAGCAGCGCCATGGGACCCGGGTCCTACGAGCAGTACTTC. The chain uses TRBV7-9 and TRBJ2-7; D is tentatively TRBD1 or TRBD2 (5 bases each). V was pared by 5 bases and J by 1 base, with 15 bases between. CDR3 length equals 15 residues. Germline V gives CDR1 SEHNR, CDR2 FQNEAQ (reference sequence).

The chain employs TRBV28 and TRBJ2-1; TRBD2 matches at 7 bases. V gave up 6 bases and J gave up 11 bases; unmatched junction bases: 7. The CDR3 runs to 12 residues. The germline CDR1 and CDR2 sequences are MDHEN and SYDVKM. The CDR3 protein is CASSLRLAQQFF. The CDR3 DNA reads TGTGCCAGCAGCCTCCGACTAGCACAGCAGTTCTTC.

V is TRBV5-6 and J is TRBJ2-7; TRBD2 agrees at 7 bases. With V trimmed by 0 bases and J by 0 bases, 6 bases remained unmatched. The CDR3 is 16 amino acids. CDR1 SGHDT and CDR2 YYEEEE come from the germline V gene. CDR3 coding DNA: TGTGCCAGCAGCTTGGTTGGGACTACCAGCTCCTACGAGCAGTACTTC. Translation: CASSLVGTTSSYEQYF.

This chain uses TRBV30 with TRBJ1-3; D remains ambiguous. CDR1 is GTSNPN and CDR2 is SVGIG in the germline V gene (reference sequence). Trimming left V 2 bases short and J 7 bases short, with 27 bases between. The CDR3 consists of 18 residues. The chain's CDR3 is CAWSRNGSLDREGNTIYF. The CDR3 bases are TGTGCCTGGAGTCGGAACGGATCTCTGGATCGAGAGGGTAACACCATATATTTT.

This chain uses TRBV28 with TRBJ2-1; maybe TRBD1 (5 bases). The CDR3 covers 16 residues. V dropped 6 bases and J dropped 5 bases, with 20 bases sitting between them. Germline V gene lookup returns CDR1 MDHEN and CDR2 SYDVKM. In DNA, the CDR3 is TGTGCCAGCAGCCTCATTCAGGGAAGGAGCGACAATGAGCAGTTCTTC. It specifies CASSLIQGRSDNEQFF.

A note on this clone: Different DNA sequences within this sample yield the same CDR3. The chain uses TRBV5-1 and TRBJ2-1; no clear D gene. The V end lost 0 bases, the J end lost 4 bases, and 5 bases lay between the germline ends. Germline V gene lookup returns CDR1 SGHRS and CDR2 YFSETQ. The CDR3 is 13 amino acids. CDR3 in amino acids: CASSLADYNEQFF. As DNA, the CDR3 is TGCGCCAGCAGCTTGGCGGATTACAATGAGCAGTTCTTC.

The V gene is TRBV15, the J gene TRBJ2-1; 8 nucleotides align to TRBD2. From germline, CDR1 is LNHNV and CDR2 YYDKDF (reference sequence). The length of the CDR3 is 18 residues. Germline trimming cut 1 base from V and 8 bases from J; bases unmatched to any gene: 16. DNA for the CDR3: TGTGCCACCAGCAGAGGGGCCCCGGGAGGGCCCCCCATCCATGAGCAGTTCTTC. This translates into CATSRGAPGGPPIHEQFF. Supplemented by reference TRBV15 and TRBJ2-1, the full variable domain reads DAMVIQNPRYQVTQFGKPVTLSCSQTLNHNVMYWYQQKSSQAPKLLFHYYDKDFNNEADTPDNFQSRRPNTSFCFLDIRSPGLGDTAMYLCATSRGAPGGPPIHEQFFGPGTRLTVL.

The chain recombines TRBV19 with TRBJ2-5; TRBD1 is a possible D gene (6 bases). Germline V gene lookup returns CDR1 LNHDA and CDR2 SQIVND (reference sequence). This CDR3 is 13 amino acids long. Trimming cost V 3 bases and J 4 bases, with 9 bases left between them. The CDR3 region is CASSIPRGETQYF. The CDR3 DNA reads TGTGCCAGTAGTATTCCCAGGGGAGAGACCCAGTACTTC.

The chain has TRBV4-1 and TRBJ2-1; 7 bases align to TRBD2. V lost 1 base, J lost 0 bases, and 12 bases stayed unmatched. Germline CDR1 and CDR2: MGHRA and YSYEKL. The CDR3 runs to 19 residues. The CDR3, as DNA: TGCGCCAGCAGCCAAGTGGACGGGAGGCCCGGAAGCTCCTACAATGAGCAGTTCTTC. It specifies CASSQVDGRPGSSYNEQFF.

The V and J genes are TRBV11-2 and TRBJ2-1, with 11 bases identical to TRBD1. This CDR3 spans 16 amino acids. The germline CDR1 and CDR2 sequences are SGHAT and FQNNGV. V lost 4 bases, J lost 4 bases, and 6 bases stayed unmatched. The CDR3 region has the DNA TGTGCCAGCAGCTCACCGGGACAGGGGGATTACAATGAGCAGTTCTTC. Translation: CASSSPGQGDYNEQFF.

This clone was seen once. Compared with germline, one end of the junction differs, possibly owing to a read error. This sequence joins TRBV6-5 and TRBJ2-3; the match to TRBD1 covers 7 bases. Germline V gene data show CDR1 as MNHEY and CDR2 as SVGAGI. The CDR3 has 14 amino acids. Here the CDR3 DNA reads TGTGCCAGCAGTTACGCCGTAAGGGGGCGGCTTTGGCATTTT. This sequence encodes CASSYAVRGRLWHF.